This T cell receptor beta chain originates from a study of Ad26.COV2.S vaccination and SARS-CoV-2 variants. Across the study: Enrollment placed the donor in the COV1001 Ad26.COV2.S trial arm. Ad26.COV2.S shots went into the muscle once or twice, 56 days apart.

Profiling relied on immunoSEQ multiplex PCR, and the TCRdb table lists in-frame clones only, not all of them. This repertoire shows around 300,000 clones, around nine tenths found once; its top ten account for approximately 11%. Concerning this clone: What it recognizes is unknown.

Looked up from germline, CDR1 is MNHEY and CDR2 is SVGEGT. The ends were cut back, 6 bases at V and 0 bases at J, with 18 bases in the middle. The CDR3 totals 17 residues. Study results and limitations: Reported findings describe substantial breadth in spike-specific CD8+ and CD4+ T cell responses following vaccination.

Indicated treatment: 15 to 20 received Ad26.COV2.S at low or high dose, single or two shots; a few received placebo; per-sample allocation not given. Sampling was done on day 63 after the first vaccine or placebo injection. It was Wuhan-strain SARS-CoV-2 spike that the Ad26 vaccine vector expressed. Sequenced material: peripheral blood, taken in a trial of Ad26.COV2.S vaccine versus placebo. The J gene is TRBJ2-1, the V gene TRBV6-2 or TRBV6-3; D is perhaps TRBD2 (7 bases). The sequence came from a person aged 18-60 years who received the Ad26.COV2.S COVID-19 vaccine or a placebo. In DNA form, the CDR3 reads TGTGCCAGCAGCTTGGTTGGGGGGGCAAGCTCCTACAATGAGCAGTTCTTC. Translated: CASSLVGGASSYNEQFF.